This is a list of T cell receptor beta chains from one sample in a study of long-term antiretroviral therapy in people with HIV. Some clones are missing from TCRdb's copy, which holds only in-frame ones; the method was immunoSEQ multiplex PCR. The sample includes roughly 28,000 clones, roughly 90% of them seen just once. The sample here was unsorted PBMCs, taken about 5.3 years after starting antiretroviral therapy. The receptors shown here come from a woman aged 40 to 49 with HIV. Both conserved end residues are part of each CDR3. D genes are given only for firm matches. The size entry is marked missing in some rows and otherwise reads once, few, many or a size class.

.	.	TRBV27	TRBJ2-7	CASSFLGGYEQYF	TGTGCCAGCAGTTTTTTGGGTGGCTACGAGCAGTACTTC
once	.	TRBV10-3	TRBJ1-5	CAISDGGEYSQPQHF	TGTGCCATCAGTGACGGGGGGGAATACAGTCAGCCCCAGCATTTT
.	.	TRBV6-6	TRBJ1-5	CASSTPLNDNQPQHF	TGTGCCAGCAGTACCCCATTAAACGACAATCAGCCCCAGCATTTT
.	TRBD2	TRBV5-1	TRBJ2-3	CASSLWGLAGDIDTQYF	TGCGCCAGCAGCTTGTGGGGACTAGCGGGAGATATAGATACGCAGTATTTT
.	.	TRBV7-2	TRBJ2-3	CASSLAGGRTDTQYF	TGTGCCAGCAGCTTAGCGGGGGGCCGCACAGATACGCAGTATTTT
.	TRBD1	TRBV9	TRBJ1-2	CASSPGGSYGYTF	TGTGCCAGCAGCCCAGGGGGCAGCTATGGCTACACCTTC
.	.	TRBV7-8	TRBJ2-2	CASRQPGGGNTGELFF	TGTGCCAGCAGGCAACCAGGGGGAGGTAACACCGGGGAGCTGTTTTTT
.	.	TRBV2	TRBJ2-5	CASRVGKIQETQYF	TGTGCCAGCAGAGTCGGAAAAATACAAGAGACCCAGTACTTC
.	.	TRBV5-4	TRBJ1-1	CASSPGPRGNTEAFF	TGTGCCAGCAGTCCCGGCCCCCGGGGGAACACTGAAGCTTTCTTT
.	.	TRBV2	TRBJ2-7	CASTDTTYEQYF	TGTGCCAGCACCGACACGACCTACGAGCAGTACTTC
.	.	TRBV6-6	TRBJ2-7	CASSYTPNSYEQYF	TGTGCCAGCAGTTATACACCTAACTCCTACGAGCAGTACTTC
.	.	TRBV7-9	TRBJ2-2	CASSLIRINRANTGELFF	TGTGCCAGCAGCTTAATACGGATAAACCGCGCGAACACCGGGGAGCTGTTTTTT
.	.	TRBV5-1	TRBJ1-3	CASSLPARVGSTSGNTIYF	TGCGCCAGCAGCTTGCCCGCCCGGGTGGGTTCGACCTCTGGAAACACCATATATTTT
.	TRBD2	TRBV7-9	TRBJ2-3	CASSTRTSGMGTDTQYF	TGTGCCAGCAGCACACGGACTAGCGGGATGGGCACAGATACGCAGTATTTT
.	.	TRBV10-2	TRBJ2-5	CASRRRGQTQYF	TGCGCCAGCAGAAGGCGGGGCCAGACCCAGTACTTC
.	TRBD2	TRBV5-6	TRBJ2-7	CASSVGGYREQYF	TGTGCCAGCAGCGTGGGGGGGTATCGCGAGCAGTACTTC
once	.	TRBV5-1	TRBJ2-5	CASSSPVGIQETQYF	TGCGCCAGCAGCTCTCCGGTGGGGATACAAGAGACCCAGTACTTC
.	TRBD2	TRBV30	TRBJ2-1	CAWTDLAGAHNEQFF	TGTGCCTGGACCGATCTAGCGGGAGCCCACAATGAGCAGTTCTTC